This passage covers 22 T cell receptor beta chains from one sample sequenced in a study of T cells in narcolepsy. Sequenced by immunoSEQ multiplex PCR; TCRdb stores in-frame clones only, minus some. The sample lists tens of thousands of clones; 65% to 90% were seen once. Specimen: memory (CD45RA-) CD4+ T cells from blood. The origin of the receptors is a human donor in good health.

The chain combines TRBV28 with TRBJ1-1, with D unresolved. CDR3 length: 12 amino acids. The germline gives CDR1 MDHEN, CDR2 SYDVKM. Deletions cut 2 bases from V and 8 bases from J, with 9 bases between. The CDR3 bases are TGTGCCAGCAGTTTACCTCGAATAGAAGCTTTCTTT. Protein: CASSLPRIEAFF.

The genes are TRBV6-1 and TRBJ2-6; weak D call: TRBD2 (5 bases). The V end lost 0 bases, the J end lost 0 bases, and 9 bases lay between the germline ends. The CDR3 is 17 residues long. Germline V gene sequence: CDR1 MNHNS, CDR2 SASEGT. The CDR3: CASSEALTSSGANVLTF. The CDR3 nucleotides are TGTGCCAGCAGTGAAGCTCTAACTAGCTCTGGGGCCAACGTCCTGACTTTC.

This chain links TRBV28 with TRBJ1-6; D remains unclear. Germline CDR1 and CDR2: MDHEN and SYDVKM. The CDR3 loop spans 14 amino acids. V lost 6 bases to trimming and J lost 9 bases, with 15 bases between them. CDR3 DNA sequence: TGTGCCAGCAGCCGCGACTTCGGAGGTTCACCCCTCCACTTT. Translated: CASSRDFGGSPLHF.

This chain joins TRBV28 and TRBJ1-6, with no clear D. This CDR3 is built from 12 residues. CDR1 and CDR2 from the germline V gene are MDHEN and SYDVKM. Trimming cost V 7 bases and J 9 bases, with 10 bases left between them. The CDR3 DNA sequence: TGTGCCAGCACCTTTTGGGGTTCACCCCTCCACTTT. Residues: CASTFWGSPLHF.

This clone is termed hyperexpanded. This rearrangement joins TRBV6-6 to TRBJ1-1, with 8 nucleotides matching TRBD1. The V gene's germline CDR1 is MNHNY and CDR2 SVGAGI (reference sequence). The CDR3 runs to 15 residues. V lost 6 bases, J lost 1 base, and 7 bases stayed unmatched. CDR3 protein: CASSEPQGANTEAFF. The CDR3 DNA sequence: TGTGCCAGCAGCGAACCCCAGGGGGCGAACACTGAAGCTTTCTTT.

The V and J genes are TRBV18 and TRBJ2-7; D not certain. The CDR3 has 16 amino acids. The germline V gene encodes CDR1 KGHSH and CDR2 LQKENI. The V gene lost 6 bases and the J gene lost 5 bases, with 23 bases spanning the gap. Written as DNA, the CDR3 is TGTGCCAGCTCGAGCCGCGGTGGCAGCATATCCGACGAGCAGTACTTC. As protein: CASSSRGGSISDEQYF.

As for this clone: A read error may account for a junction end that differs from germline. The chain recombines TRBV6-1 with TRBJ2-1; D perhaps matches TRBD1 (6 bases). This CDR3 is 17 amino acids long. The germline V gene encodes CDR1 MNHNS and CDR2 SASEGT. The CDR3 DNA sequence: TGTGTCAGCAGTGAAAAGGAACAGGGCCTAGGGAACAATGAGCAGTTCTTC. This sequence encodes CVSSEKEQGLGNNEQFF.

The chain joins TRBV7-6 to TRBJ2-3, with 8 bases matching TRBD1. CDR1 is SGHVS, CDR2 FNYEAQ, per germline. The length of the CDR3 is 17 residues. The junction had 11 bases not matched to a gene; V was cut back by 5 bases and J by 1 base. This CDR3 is CASSPRDRSIGTDTQYF. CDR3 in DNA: TGTGCCAGCAGCCCCCGGGACAGGTCGATTGGCACAGATACGCAGTATTTT.

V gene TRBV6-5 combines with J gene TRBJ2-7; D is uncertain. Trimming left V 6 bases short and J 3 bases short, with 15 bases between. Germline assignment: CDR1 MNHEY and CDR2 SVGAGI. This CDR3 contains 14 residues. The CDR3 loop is CASSNLGGVYEQYF. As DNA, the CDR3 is TGTGCCAGCAGCAACCTAGGTGGGGTCTACGAGCAGTACTTC.

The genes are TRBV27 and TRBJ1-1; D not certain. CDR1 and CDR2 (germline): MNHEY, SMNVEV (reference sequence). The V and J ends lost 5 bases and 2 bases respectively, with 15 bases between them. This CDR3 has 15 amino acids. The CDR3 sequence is CASSPPGLRNTEAFF. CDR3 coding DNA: TGTGCCAGCAGTCCGCCTGGACTGAGAAACACTGAAGCTTTCTTT.

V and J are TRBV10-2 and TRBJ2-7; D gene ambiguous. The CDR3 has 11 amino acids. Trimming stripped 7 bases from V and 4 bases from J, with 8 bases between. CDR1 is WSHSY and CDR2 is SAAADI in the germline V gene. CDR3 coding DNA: TGCGCCAGCACCGGCGATTACGAGCAGTACTTC. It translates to CASTGDYEQYF.

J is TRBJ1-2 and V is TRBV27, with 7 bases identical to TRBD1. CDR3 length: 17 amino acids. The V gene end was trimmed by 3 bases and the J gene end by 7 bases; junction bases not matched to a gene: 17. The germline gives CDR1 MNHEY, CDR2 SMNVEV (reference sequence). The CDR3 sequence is CASSFRQGVNSIPGYTF. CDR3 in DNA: TGTGCCAGCAGTTTTCGGCAGGGGGTAAACTCGATTCCTGGCTACACCTTC.

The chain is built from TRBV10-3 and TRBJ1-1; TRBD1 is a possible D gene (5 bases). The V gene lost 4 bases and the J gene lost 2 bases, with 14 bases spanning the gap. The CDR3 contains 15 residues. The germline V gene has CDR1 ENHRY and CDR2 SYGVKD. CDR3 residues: CAISGRGDPNTEAFF. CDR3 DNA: TGTGCCATCAGTGGTCGGGGGGACCCCAACACTGAAGCTTTCTTT.

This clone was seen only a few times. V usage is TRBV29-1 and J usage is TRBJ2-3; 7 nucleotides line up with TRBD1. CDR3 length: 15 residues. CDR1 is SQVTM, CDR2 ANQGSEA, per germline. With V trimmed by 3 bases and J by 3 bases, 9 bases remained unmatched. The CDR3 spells CSVDWSVTGTDTQYF. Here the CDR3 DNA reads TGCAGCGTTGATTGGAGCGTGACAGGGACAGATACGCAGTATTTT.

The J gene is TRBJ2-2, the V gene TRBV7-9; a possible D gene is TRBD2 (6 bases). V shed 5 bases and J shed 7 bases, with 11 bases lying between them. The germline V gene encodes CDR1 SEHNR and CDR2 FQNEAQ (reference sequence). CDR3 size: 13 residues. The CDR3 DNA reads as TGTGCCAGCAGCGCGGGAACATTCGGGGAGCTGTTTTTT. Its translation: CASSAGTFGELFF. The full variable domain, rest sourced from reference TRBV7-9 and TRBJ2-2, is DTGVSQNPRHKITKRGQNVTFRCDPISEHNRLYWYRQTLGQGPEFLTYFQNEAQLEKSRLLSDRFSAERPKGSFSTLEIQRTEQGDSAMYLCASSAGTFGELFFGEGSRLTVL.

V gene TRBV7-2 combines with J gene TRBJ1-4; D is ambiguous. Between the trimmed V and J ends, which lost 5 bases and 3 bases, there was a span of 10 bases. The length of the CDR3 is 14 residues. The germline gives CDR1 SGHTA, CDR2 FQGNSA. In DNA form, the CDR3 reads TGTGCCAGCAGCCTCTACGGGCCTAATGAAAAACTGTTTTTT. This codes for CASSLYGPNEKLFF.

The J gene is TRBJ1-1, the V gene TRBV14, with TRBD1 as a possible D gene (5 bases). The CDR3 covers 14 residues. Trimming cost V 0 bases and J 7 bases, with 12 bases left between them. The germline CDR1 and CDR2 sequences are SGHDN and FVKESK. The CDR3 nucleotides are TGTGCCAGCAGCCAAGAAAGGCGGCAGGGTGAAGCTTTCTTT. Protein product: CASSQERRQGEAFF.

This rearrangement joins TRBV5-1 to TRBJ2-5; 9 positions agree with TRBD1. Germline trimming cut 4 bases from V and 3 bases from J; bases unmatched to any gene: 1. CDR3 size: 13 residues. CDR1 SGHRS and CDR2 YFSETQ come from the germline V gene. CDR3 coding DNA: TGCGCCAGCAGCAGACAGGGGGAAGAGACCCAGTACTTC. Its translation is CASSRQGEETQYF.

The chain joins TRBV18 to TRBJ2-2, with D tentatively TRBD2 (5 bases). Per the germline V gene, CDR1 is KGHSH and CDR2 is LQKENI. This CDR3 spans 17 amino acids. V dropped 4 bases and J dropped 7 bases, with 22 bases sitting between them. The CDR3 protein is CASSRGSASRTFGELFF. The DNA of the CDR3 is TGTGCCAGCTCACGGGGATCGGCTAGCCGTACCTTCGGGGAGCTGTTTTTT.

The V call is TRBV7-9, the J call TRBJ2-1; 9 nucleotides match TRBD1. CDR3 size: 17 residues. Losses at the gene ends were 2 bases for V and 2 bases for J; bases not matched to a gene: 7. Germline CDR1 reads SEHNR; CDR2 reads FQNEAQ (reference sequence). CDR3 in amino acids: CASSLTTGTGTYNEQFF. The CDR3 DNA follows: TGTGCCAGCAGCTTAACCACCGGGACAGGGACCTACAATGAGCAGTTCTTC.

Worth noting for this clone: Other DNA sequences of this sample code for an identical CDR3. Here the CDR3 DNA reads TGTGCCAGAAGCTTGGGGGGTCTGTTTTTT. Amino acids: CARSLGGLFF. The chain couples TRBV5-3 to TRBJ1-4, with unresolved D. TRBV5-3 is reported as an ORF; its role is uncertain. The CDR3 has 10 residues. The V and J ends lost 0 bases and 14 bases respectively, with 5 bases between them.

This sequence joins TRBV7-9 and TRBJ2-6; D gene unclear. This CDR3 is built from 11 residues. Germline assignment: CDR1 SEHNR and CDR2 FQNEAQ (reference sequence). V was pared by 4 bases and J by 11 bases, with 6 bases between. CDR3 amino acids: CASSSRYVLTF. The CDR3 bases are TGTGCCAGCAGCTCGAGGTACGTCCTGACTTTC.